Below are 22 T cell receptor beta chains sequenced from a single sample in a study of OX40 agonist ivuxolimab in advanced cancers. Data came from immunoSEQ multiplex PCR; TCRdb stores just in-frame clones and leaves some out. This sample has some 64,000 clones, with just under 85% found just once. Here the sequenced sample was CD4+ or CD8+ T cells sorted from blood, taken in a trial of the OX40 agonist ivuxolimab. These TCRs come from an adult with an advanced solid tumor such as melanoma, head and neck, liver or kidney cancer.

V usage is TRBV28 and J usage is TRBJ1-5, with no clear D. Germline CDR1 and CDR2: MDHEN and SYDVKM. CDR3 length: 17 amino acids. Trimming pared 3 bases from V and 0 bases from J, leaving 15 bases between. The CDR3 DNA reads TGTGCCAGCAGTTTGTCGTCGCGGGTAAATAGCAATCAGCCCCAGCATTTT. Its protein product is CASSLSSRVNSNQPQHF.

Many counts were recorded for this clone. The rearrangement links TRBV29-1 to TRBJ2-2; 8 bases match TRBD1. The CDR3 runs to 13 residues. V lost 7 bases to trimming and J lost 2 bases; unmatched junction nucleotides: 3. Germline V lookup: CDR1 SQVTM, CDR2 ANQGSEA. CDR3 in amino acids: CSARGLNTGELFF. In DNA form, the CDR3 reads TGCAGCGCCAGGGGGCTAAACACCGGGGAGCTGTTTTTT.

This clone was counted once. In DNA, the CDR3 is TGTGCCAGCAGCGTTACAGGGCGGATTGAAAAACTGTTTTTT. Translating gives CASSVTGRIEKLFF. This chain joins TRBV5-6 and TRBJ1-4; maybe TRBD1 (6 bases). CDR3 length: 14 amino acids. Trimming shortened V by 4 bases and J by 7 bases, and 14 bases separated the two germline ends. Germline-derived CDR1 and CDR2 are SGHDT and YYEEEE.

V and J are TRBV11-2 and TRBJ2-1; unclear D gene. V was pared by 5 bases and J by 6 bases, with 8 bases between. The CDR3 spans 12 residues. In germline, CDR1 is SGHAT, CDR2 FQNNGV. This CDR3 reads CASSQPPNEQFF. CDR3 coding DNA: TGTGCCAGCAGCCAACCCCCCAATGAGCAGTTCTTC.

The V call is TRBV11-2, the J call TRBJ2-7; D is perhaps TRBD1 (7 bases). V was pared by 5 bases and J by 4 bases, with 9 bases between. Germline V gene data show CDR1 as SGHAT and CDR2 as FQNNGV. The CDR3 totals 12 residues. CDR3 sequence reads: CASSAGQYEQYF. DNA for the CDR3: TGTGCCAGCAGCGCGGGACAGTACGAGCAGTACTTC.

This chain links TRBV5-1 with TRBJ2-3; D unclear. Germline values: CDR1 SGHRS, CDR2 YFSETQ. The CDR3 runs to 15 residues. Trimming stripped 0 bases from V and 0 bases from J, with 8 bases between. The CDR3 spells CASSLGETSTDTQYF. As DNA, the CDR3 is TGCGCCAGCAGCTTGGGAGAAACTAGCACAGATACGCAGTATTTT.

This clone was detected only once. The chain has TRBV7-9 and TRBJ1-1, with D uncertain. The CDR3 consists of 14 residues. Germline V gene data show CDR1 as SEHNR and CDR2 as FQNEAQ (reference sequence). Trimming took 3 bases from V and 2 from J, leaving 10 bases between them. This chain's CDR3 is CASSFHLGNTEAFF. CDR3 in DNA: TGTGCCAGCAGCTTTCATTTAGGAAACACTGAAGCTTTCTTT.

This rearrangement joins TRBV2 to TRBJ1-1, with D unclear. Germline CDR1 reads SNHLY; CDR2 reads FYNNEI. Trimming pared 7 bases from V and 1 base from J, leaving 10 bases between. This CDR3 is 13 amino acids long. CDR3: CASIPPGNTEAFF. The CDR3 DNA is TGTGCCAGCATCCCTCCGGGGAACACTGAAGCTTTCTTT. Full variable domain (missing parts from reference TRBV2 and TRBJ1-1): EPEVTQTPSHQVTQMGQEVILRCVPISNHLYFYWYRQILGQKVEFLVSFYNNEISEKSEIFDDQFSVERPDGSNFTLKIRSTKLEDSAMYFCASIPPGNTEAFFGQGTRLTVV.

The chain's CDR3 is CASSVEYRGSPLHF. The CDR3, as DNA: TGTGCCAGCAGCGTAGAGTACAGGGGGTCACCCCTCCACTTT. The gene calls are TRBV9 and TRBJ1-6, with 8 bases lining up with TRBD1. V lost 0 bases, J lost 10 bases, and 3 bases stayed unmatched. There are 14 residues in the CDR3. Germline V gene lookup returns CDR1 SGDLS and CDR2 YYNGEE.

The CDR3 here is CASSLVHPTPFEQYF. The CDR3 DNA reads TGTGCCAGCAGCTTAGTACACCCAACCCCTTTCGAGCAGTACTTC. The chain joins TRBV7-2 to TRBJ2-7; D not resolved. Germline values: CDR1 SGHTA, CDR2 FQGNSA. The CDR3 is 15 residues long. The V and J ends lost 1 base and 6 bases respectively, with 16 bases between them.

The chain links TRBV6-6 to TRBJ2-7; TRBD2 matches 8 bases. V dropped 5 bases and J dropped 5; count of bases not matched to a gene: 11. The CDR3 is 15 residues long. CDR1 and CDR2 from the germline V gene are MNHNY and SVGAGI (reference sequence). The CDR3 bases are TGTGCCAGCAGTGGGGCCGGGGGGGCCGTAAACGAGCAGTACTTC. This codes for CASSGAGGAVNEQYF.

The rearrangement links TRBV11-2 to TRBJ1-2; D perhaps matches TRBD1 (5 bases). The V end lost 5 bases, the J end lost 2 bases, and 12 bases lay between the germline ends. Germline V gene lookup returns CDR1 SGHAT and CDR2 FQNNGV. This CDR3 has 14 amino acids. CDR3 sequence: CASSGRTKNYGYTF. CDR3 nucleotide sequence: TGTGCCAGCAGCGGAAGGACAAAAAACTATGGCTACACCTTC. The full variable domain, completed using reference TRBV11-2 and TRBJ1-2, is EAGVAQSPRYKIIEKRQSVAFWCNPISGHATLYWYQQILGQGPKLLIQFQNNGVVDDSQLPKDRFSAERLKGVDSTLKIQPAKLEDSAVYLCASSGRTKNYGYTFGSGTRLTVV.

The chain carries TRBV5-1 and TRBJ2-5, with 13 nucleotides matching TRBD2. The CDR3 length is 14 residues. The V gene end was trimmed by 7 bases and the J gene end by 11 bases; junction bases not matched to a gene: 11. From germline, CDR1 is SGHRS and CDR2 YFSETQ. The CDR3 DNA sequence: TGCGCCAGCGGAACCGGGACTAGCGGGACTCTACAGTACTTC. It yields the protein CASGTGTSGTLQYF.

The V call is TRBV4-2, the J call TRBJ2-2, with D perhaps TRBD1 (5 bases). V shed 6 bases and J shed 2 bases, with 19 bases lying between them. The CDR3 consists of 17 residues. Germline CDR1 and CDR2: LGHNA and YNFKEQ. CDR3 DNA: TGTGCCAGCAGACCCCTCCTCGGACGGACAAACACCGGGGAGCTGTTTTTT. The encoded protein is CASRPLLGRTNTGELFF.

The chain joins TRBV7-9 to TRBJ2-7; D possibly corresponds to TRBD2 (5 bases). CDR1 is SEHNR, CDR2 FQNEAQ, per germline (reference sequence). The CDR3 is 14 amino acids. The V gene lost 4 bases and the J gene lost 3 bases, with 13 bases spanning the gap. CDR3 bases: TGTGCCAGCAGCTACAAGACCGAGGGCTACGAGCAGTACTTC. Translated: CASSYKTEGYEQYF.

The rearrangement links TRBV9 to TRBJ2-7; D is possibly TRBD1 or TRBD2 (6 bases each). Germline V gene data show CDR1 as SGDLS and CDR2 as YYNGEE. The CDR3 totals 14 residues. Trimming removed 3 bases at V and 1 base at J, with 11 bases between. The CDR3 protein is CASSEGDFSYEQYF. Here the CDR3 DNA reads TGTGCCAGCAGCGAGGGGGACTTTTCCTACGAGCAGTACTTC.

V and J are TRBV4-1 and TRBJ2-7; 7 nucleotides align to TRBD1. This CDR3 contains 17 residues. Per the germline V gene, CDR1 is MGHRA and CDR2 is YSYEKL. V was clipped by 0 bases and J by 0 bases; unmatched bases: 8. The CDR3 sequence is CASSQEMTGISSYEQYF. The DNA of the CDR3 is TGCGCCAGCAGCCAAGAGATGACAGGGATAAGCTCCTACGAGCAGTACTTC.

The chain has TRBV14 and TRBJ1-1; a weak D match, TRBD1 (5 bases). Between the trimmed V and J ends, which lost 4 bases and 6 bases, there was a span of 21 bases. Germline CDR1 and CDR2: SGHDN and FVKESK. CDR3 size: 16 residues. In DNA, the CDR3 is TGTGCCAGCAGCCTGAAGACAGTTCGGGGCTACGCTGAAGCTTTCTTT. Translation gives CASSLKTVRGYAEAFF.

The rearrangement links TRBV6-5 to TRBJ2-7, with 8 bases identical to TRBD1. The CDR3 contains 14 residues. V dropped 5 bases and J dropped 4; count of bases not matched to a gene: 7. Looked up from germline, CDR1 is MNHEY and CDR2 is SVGAGI. The CDR3 protein is CASSAYQGAYEQYF. For the CDR3, the DNA is TGTGCCAGCAGTGCCTACCAGGGGGCATACGAGCAGTACTTC.

The chain employs TRBV4-3 and TRBJ1-1; no clear D. Trimming took off 1 base at V and 0 bases at J, with 12 bases between the two ends. This CDR3 is 16 amino acids long. CDR1 and CDR2 from the germline V gene are LGHNA and YSLEER. This chain's CDR3 is CASSQGYQSLNTEAFF. The CDR3 nucleotides read TGCGCCAGCAGCCAAGGATACCAGTCCTTGAACACTGAAGCTTTCTTT.

The chain recombines TRBV6-6 with TRBJ1-4, with a tentative D call TRBD1 (6 bases). Germline V gives CDR1 MNHNY, CDR2 SVGAGI (reference sequence). CDR3 length equals 16 residues. With 6 bases removed from V and 4 bases from J, the gap between germline ends came to 18 bases. CDR3 protein: CASSRDRRNHNEKLFF. CDR3 nucleotide sequence: TGTGCCAGCAGCCGCGACAGGCGGAACCATAATGAAAAACTGTTTTTT.

The rearrangement links TRBV12-5 to TRBJ2-5, with 8 bases lining up with TRBD2. CDR1 and CDR2 from the germline V gene are LGHNT and FRNRAP. V lost 6 bases to trimming and J lost 5 bases; unmatched junction nucleotides: 11. The CDR3 contains 15 residues. The CDR3 nucleotides are TGTGCTAGTGGCCGCCGGCGGGCGGGGGGTGAGACCCAGTACTTC. Encoded protein: CASGRRRAGGETQYF. Variable domain in full (rest from reference TRBV12-5 and TRBJ2-5): DARVTQTPRHKVTEMGQEVTMRCQPILGHNTVFWYRQTMMQGLELLAYFRNRAPLDDSGMPKDRFSAEMPDATLATLKIQPSEPRDSAVYFCASGRRRAGGETQYFGPGTRLLVL.